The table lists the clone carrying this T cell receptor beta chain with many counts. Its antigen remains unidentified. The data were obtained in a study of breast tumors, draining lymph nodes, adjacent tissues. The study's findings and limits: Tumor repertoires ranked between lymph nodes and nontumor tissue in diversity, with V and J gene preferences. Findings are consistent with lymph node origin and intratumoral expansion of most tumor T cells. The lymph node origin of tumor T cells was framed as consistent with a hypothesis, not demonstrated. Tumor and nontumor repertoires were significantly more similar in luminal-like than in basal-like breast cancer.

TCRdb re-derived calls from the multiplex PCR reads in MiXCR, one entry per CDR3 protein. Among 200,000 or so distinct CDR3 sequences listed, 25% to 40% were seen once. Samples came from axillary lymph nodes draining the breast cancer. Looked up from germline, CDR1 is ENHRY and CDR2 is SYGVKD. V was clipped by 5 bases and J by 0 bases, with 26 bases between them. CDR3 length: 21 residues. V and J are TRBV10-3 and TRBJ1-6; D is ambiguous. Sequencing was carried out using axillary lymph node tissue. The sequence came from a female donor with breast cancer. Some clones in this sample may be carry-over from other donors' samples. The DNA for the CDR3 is TGTGCCATCAGTACCGTTCGCGCGGGCGACGTCAAGGGCTCCTATAATTCACCCCTCCACTTT. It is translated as CAISTVRAGDVKGSYNSPLHF.